What follows are 10 T cell receptor beta chains derived from one specimen sequenced in a study of Graves' ophthalmopathy and Graves' hyperthyroidism. The study amplified TCR beta CDR3 regions using RNA transcripts. Scientists carried out first-round RT-PCR using HTBI primers and then a second-round multiplex PCR. MiXCR, applied by TCRdb to the multiplex PCR reads, yields one record per CDR3 protein. The table has almost 750,000 distinct CDR3 sequences, roughly 40% seen once. Input material: peripheral blood. Receptors were obtained from an adult man with Graves' ophthalmopathy.

This chain connects TRBV2 to TRBJ2-7, with D perhaps matching TRBD1 (5 bases). The length of the CDR3 is 12 residues. The ends were cut back, 6 bases at V and 4 bases at J, with 10 bases in the middle. Germline values: CDR1 SNHLY, CDR2 FYNNEI. In nucleotides, the CDR3 is TGTGCCAGCAGGAACAGGCCGTACGAGCAGTACTTC. Protein product: CASRNRPYEQYF.

The chain carries TRBV15 and TRBJ2-6; weak D call: TRBD1 (6 bases). The CDR3 contains 15 residues. CDR1 is LNHNV, CDR2 YYDKDF, per germline (reference sequence). The germline V and J ends were trimmed by 3 bases and 2 bases, with 8 bases remaining between them. CDR3 in DNA: TGTGCCACCAGCAGCAAGGGGGCTGGGGCCAACGTCCTGACTTTC. Encoded protein: CATSSKGAGANVLTF.

DNA of the CDR3: TGCAGTGCTAGAAGGGACGGATTTGAAGCTTTCTTT. It codes for CSARRDGFEAFF. The chain has TRBV20-1 and TRBJ1-1; a possible D gene is TRBD1 (5 bases). The germline V and J ends were trimmed by 2 bases and 7 bases, with 11 bases remaining between them. The germline gives CDR1 DFQATT, CDR2 SNEGSKA (reference sequence). The CDR3 length is 12 residues.

CDR3 bases: TGCAGCGAAACAGGGGAAAATGGCTACACCTTC. The encoded protein is CSETGENGYTF. The chain uses TRBV29-1 and TRBJ1-2; the match to TRBD1 covers 7 bases. This CDR3 has 11 amino acids. V gave up 7 bases and J gave up 6 bases; unmatched junction bases: 5. Looked up from germline, CDR1 is SQVTM and CDR2 is ANQGSEA.

This clonotype appeared a few times. The rearrangement uses TRBV7-3 and TRBJ2-7; weak D call: TRBD2 (5 bases). The germline V gene has CDR1 SGHTA and CDR2 FQGTGA. With 1 base removed from V and 7 bases from J, the gap between germline ends came to 5 bases. The CDR3 contains 11 residues. The CDR3 DNA is TGTGCCAGCAGCTTAAGGAGGGAGCAGTACTTC. Residues: CASSLRREQYF. Together with reference TRBV7-3 and TRBJ2-7, the CDR3 gives the full variable domain: GAGVSQTPSNKVTEKGKYVELRCDPISGHTALYWYRQSLGQGPEFLIYFQGTGAADDSGLPNDRFFAVRPEGSVSTLKIQRTERGDSAVYLCASSLRREQYFGPGTRLTVT.

The rearrangement uses TRBV5-1 and TRBJ1-6; unclear D gene. V shed 0 bases and J shed 7 bases, with 8 bases lying between them. The V gene's germline CDR1 is SGHRS and CDR2 YFSETQ. CDR3 length: 14 amino acids. The CDR3 loop reads CASSLAIENSPLHF. In DNA, the CDR3 is TGCGCCAGCAGCTTGGCCATTGAGAATTCACCCCTCCACTTT.

The chain uses TRBV12-5 and TRBJ1-2; D is uncertain. V was trimmed by 1 base and J by 4 bases, leaving 7 bases between them. The CDR3 spans 13 residues. The germline V gene encodes CDR1 LGHNT and CDR2 FRNRAP. This chain's CDR3 is CASGLGRTYGYTF. In nucleotides, the CDR3 is TGTGCTAGTGGTTTGGGCCGGACCTATGGCTACACCTTC.

The chain carries TRBV20-1 and TRBJ2-5; D gene uncertain. This CDR3 comprises 13 residues. Germline-derived CDR1 and CDR2 are DFQATT and SNEGSKA (reference sequence). Trimming pared 6 bases from V and 8 bases from J, leaving 19 bases between. The chain's CDR3 is CSASERAVETQYF. CDR3 in DNA: TGCAGTGCCTCTGAAAGGGCCGTAGAAACCCAGTACTTC.

The J gene is TRBJ2-7, the V gene TRBV2; 10 nucleotides line up with TRBD1. With 5 bases clipped from V and 4 bases from J, the junction kept 11 bases outside the gene matches. The CDR3 runs to 16 residues. Germline-derived CDR1 and CDR2 are SNHLY and FYNNEI. The CDR3 bases are TGTGCCAGCAGTTTACGAGGACAGGGGGTCTTTTACGAGCAGTACTTC. This codes for CASSLRGQGVFYEQYF. The whole variable domain, filled in from reference TRBV2 and TRBJ2-7, reads EPEVTQTPSHQVTQMGQEVILRCVPISNHLYFYWYRQILGQKVEFLVSFYNNEISEKSEIFDDQFSVERPDGSNFTLKIRSTKLEDSAMYFCASSLRGQGVFYEQYFGPGTRLTVT.

For this clonotype: Being one base from a much bigger clone, this may be a read error. The chain links TRBV15 to TRBJ2-7, with TRBD1 identical over 7 bases. Germline loops: CDR1 LNHNV, CDR2 YYDKDF (reference sequence). The CDR3 is 16 residues long. The CDR3 DNA is TGTGTCACCAGCAGGTATGGACAGGCCGTCTCCTACGAGCAGTACTTC. As protein: CVTSRYGQAVSYEQYF.